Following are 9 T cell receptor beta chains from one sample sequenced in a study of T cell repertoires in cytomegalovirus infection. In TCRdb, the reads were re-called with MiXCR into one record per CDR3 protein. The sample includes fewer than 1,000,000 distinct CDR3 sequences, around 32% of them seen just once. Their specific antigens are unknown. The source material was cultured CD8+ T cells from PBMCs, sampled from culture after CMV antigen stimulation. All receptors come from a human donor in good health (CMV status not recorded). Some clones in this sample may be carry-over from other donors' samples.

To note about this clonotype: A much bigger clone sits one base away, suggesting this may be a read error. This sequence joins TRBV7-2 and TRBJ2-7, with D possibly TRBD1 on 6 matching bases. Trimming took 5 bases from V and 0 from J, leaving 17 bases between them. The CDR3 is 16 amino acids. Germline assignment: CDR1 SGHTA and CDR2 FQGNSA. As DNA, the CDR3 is TGTGCCAGCAGCATATTACGACAGGCGAGCTCCTACGAGCAGTACTTC. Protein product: CASSILRQASSYEQYF.

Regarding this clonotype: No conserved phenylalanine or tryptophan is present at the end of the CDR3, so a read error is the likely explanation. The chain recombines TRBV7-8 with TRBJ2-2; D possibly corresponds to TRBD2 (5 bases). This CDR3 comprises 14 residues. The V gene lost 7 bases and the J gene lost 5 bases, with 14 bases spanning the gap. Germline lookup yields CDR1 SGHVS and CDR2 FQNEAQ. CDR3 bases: TGTGCCAGCACATATACGAGGAGGACCGGGGAGCTGTTTTCT. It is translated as CASTYTRRTGELFS.

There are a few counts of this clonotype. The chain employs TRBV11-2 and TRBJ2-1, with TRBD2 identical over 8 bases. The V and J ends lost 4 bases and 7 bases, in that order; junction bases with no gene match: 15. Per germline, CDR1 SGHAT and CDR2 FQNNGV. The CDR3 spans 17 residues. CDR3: CASSSALQAREVNEQFF. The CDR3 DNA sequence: TGTGCCAGCAGCTCCGCCTTACAGGCGCGGGAGGTGAATGAGCAGTTCTTC.

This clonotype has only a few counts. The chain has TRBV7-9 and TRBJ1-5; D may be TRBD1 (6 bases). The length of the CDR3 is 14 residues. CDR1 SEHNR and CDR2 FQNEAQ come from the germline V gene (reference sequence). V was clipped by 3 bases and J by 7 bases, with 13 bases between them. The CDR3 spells CASSFGQTQQPQHF. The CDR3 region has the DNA TGTGCCAGCAGCTTCGGACAGACCCAACAGCCCCAGCATTTT.

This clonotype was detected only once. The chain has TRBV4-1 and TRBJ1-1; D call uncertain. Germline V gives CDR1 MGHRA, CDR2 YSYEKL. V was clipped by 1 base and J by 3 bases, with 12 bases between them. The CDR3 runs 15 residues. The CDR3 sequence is CASSQVFGLDTEAFF. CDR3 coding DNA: TGCGCCAGCAGCCAAGTTTTTGGGCTAGACACTGAAGCTTTCTTT.

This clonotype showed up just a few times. CDR3 sequence reads: CASSDSGLAGGNEQFF. DNA for the CDR3: TGTGCCAGCAGTGACTCGGGACTAGCGGGGGGGAATGAGCAGTTCTTC. The chain employs TRBV6-4 and TRBJ2-1; 16 bases agree with TRBD2. Per germline, CDR1 MRHNA and CDR2 SNTAGT. CDR3 length: 16 amino acids. V was pared by 0 bases and J by 7 bases, with 0 bases of the junction left unmatched.

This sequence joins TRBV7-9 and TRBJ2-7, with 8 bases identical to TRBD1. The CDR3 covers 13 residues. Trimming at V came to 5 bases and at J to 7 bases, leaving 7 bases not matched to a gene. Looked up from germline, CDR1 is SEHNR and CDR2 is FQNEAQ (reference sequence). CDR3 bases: TGTGCCAGCAGCCCAGGGGGCGAGAATGAGCAGTACGTC. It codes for CASSPGGENEQYV.

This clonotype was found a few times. The chain's CDR3 is CASSVAYTGELFF. CDR3 coding DNA: TGTGCCAGCAGCGTGGCCTACACCGGGGAGCTGTTTTTT. V and J are TRBV9 and TRBJ2-2; unclear D gene. V was trimmed by 2 bases and J by 3 bases, leaving 5 bases between them. This CDR3 has 13 residues. The germline V gene encodes CDR1 SGDLS and CDR2 YYNGEE.

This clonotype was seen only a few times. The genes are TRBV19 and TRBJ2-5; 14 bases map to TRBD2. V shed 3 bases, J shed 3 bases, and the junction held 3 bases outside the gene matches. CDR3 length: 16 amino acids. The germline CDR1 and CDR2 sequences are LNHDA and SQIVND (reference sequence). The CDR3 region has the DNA TGTGCCAGTAGTATCTGGGGACTAGCGGGGGAAGAGACCCAGTACTTC. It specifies CASSIWGLAGEETQYF.